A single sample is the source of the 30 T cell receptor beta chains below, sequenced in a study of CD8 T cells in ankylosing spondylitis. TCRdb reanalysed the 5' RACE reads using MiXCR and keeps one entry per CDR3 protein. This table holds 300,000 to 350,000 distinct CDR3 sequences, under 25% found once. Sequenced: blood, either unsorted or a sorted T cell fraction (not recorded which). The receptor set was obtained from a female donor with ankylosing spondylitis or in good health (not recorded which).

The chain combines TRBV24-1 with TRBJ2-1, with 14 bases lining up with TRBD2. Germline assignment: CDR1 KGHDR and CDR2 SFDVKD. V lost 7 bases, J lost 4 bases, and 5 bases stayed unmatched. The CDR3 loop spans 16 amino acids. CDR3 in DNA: TGTGCCACCAGCGGGACTAGCGGGAGTACTTACAATGAGCAGTTCTTC. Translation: CATSGTSGSTYNEQFF.

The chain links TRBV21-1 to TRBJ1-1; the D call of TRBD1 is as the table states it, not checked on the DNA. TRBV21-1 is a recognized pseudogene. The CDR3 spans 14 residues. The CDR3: CASSRAGANTEAFF. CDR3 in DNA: TGTGCCAGCAGCAGGGCGGGGGCGAACACTGAAGCTTTCTTT.

CDR3: CASSVVGHPTQYF. CDR3 bases: TGTGCCAGCAGCGTTGTGGGGCATCCTACGCAGTATTTT. The chain combines TRBV9 with TRBJ2-3, with D possibly TRBD1 on 5 matching bases. Germline V gene sequence: CDR1 SGDLS, CDR2 YYNGEE. The germline V and J ends were trimmed by 2 bases and 8 bases, with 12 bases remaining between them. This CDR3 is 13 amino acids long.

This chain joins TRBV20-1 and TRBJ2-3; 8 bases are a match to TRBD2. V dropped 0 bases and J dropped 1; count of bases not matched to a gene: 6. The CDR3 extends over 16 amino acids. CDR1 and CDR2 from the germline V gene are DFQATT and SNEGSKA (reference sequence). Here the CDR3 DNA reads TGCAGTGCTAGAGATAATCTAGCGGGTGGCACAGATACGCAGTATTTT. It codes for CSARDNLAGGTDTQYF.

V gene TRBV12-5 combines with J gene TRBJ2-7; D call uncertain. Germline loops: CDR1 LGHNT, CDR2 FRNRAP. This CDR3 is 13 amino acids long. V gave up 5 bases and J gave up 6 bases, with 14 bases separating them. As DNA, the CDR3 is TGTGCTAGTGGTCCCGACGGAGTCGGCGAGCAGTACTTC. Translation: CASGPDGVGEQYF.

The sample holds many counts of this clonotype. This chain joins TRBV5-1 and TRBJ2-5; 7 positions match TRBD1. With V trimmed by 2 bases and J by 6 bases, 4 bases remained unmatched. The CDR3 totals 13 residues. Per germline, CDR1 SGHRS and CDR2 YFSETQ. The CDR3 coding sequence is TGCGCCAGCAGCTTAGACAGGGCGAAGACCCAGTACTTC. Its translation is CASSLDRAKTQYF.

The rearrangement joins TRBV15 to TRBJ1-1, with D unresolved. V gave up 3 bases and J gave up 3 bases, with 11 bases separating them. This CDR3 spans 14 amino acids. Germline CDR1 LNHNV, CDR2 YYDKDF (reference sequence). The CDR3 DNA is TGTGCCACCAGCAGCCTTACAAGATACACTGAAGCTTTCTTT. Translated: CATSSLTRYTEAFF.

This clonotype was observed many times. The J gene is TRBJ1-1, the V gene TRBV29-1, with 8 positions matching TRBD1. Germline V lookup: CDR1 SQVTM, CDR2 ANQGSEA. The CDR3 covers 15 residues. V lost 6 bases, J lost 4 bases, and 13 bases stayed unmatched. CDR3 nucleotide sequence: TGCAGCGTGCCCCCGGAGACAGGGGTGAGCACTGAAGCTTTCTTT. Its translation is CSVPPETGVSTEAFF.

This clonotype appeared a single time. The CDR3 DNA is TGCAGTGCTAGAGATGTAGAGACCCAGTACTTC. Its translation: CSARDVETQYF. This chain links TRBV20-1 with TRBJ2-5; D call uncertain. The CDR3 is made up of 11 amino acids. The V gene's germline CDR1 is DFQATT and CDR2 SNEGSKA (reference sequence). Trimming shortened V by 0 bases and J by 4 bases, and 3 bases separated the two germline ends.

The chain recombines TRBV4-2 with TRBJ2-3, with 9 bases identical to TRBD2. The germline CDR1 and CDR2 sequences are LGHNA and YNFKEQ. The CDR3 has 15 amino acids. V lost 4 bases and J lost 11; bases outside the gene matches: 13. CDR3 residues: CASSPQREAPTVQYF. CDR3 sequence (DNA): TGTGCCAGCAGCCCCCAGCGGGAGGCCCCCACAGTGCAGTATTTT.

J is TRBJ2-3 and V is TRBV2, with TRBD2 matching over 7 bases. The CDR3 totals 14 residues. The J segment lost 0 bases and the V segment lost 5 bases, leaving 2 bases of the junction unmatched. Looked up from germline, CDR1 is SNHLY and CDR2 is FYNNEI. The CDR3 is CASSLAESTDTQYF. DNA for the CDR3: TGTGCCAGCAGTCTAGCGGAGAGCACAGATACGCAGTATTTT.

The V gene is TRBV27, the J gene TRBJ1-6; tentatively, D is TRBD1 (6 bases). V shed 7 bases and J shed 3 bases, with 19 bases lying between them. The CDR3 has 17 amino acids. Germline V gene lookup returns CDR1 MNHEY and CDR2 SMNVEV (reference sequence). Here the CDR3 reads CASTAYEGTNYNSPLHF. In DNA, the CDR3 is TGTGCCAGCACTGCTTATGAGGGGACAAACTATAATTCACCCCTCCACTTT.

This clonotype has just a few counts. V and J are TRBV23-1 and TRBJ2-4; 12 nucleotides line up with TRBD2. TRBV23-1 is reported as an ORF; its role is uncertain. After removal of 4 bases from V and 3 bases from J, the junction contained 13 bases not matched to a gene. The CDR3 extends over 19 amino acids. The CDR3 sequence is CASSPPSRLAGEFKNIQYF. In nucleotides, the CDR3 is TGCGCCAGCAGTCCTCCCTCCCGACTAGCGGGGGAATTCAAAAACATTCAGTACTTC.

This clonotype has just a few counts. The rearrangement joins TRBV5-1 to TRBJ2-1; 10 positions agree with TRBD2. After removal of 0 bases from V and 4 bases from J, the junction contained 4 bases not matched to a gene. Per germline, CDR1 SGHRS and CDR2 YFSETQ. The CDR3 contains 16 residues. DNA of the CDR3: TGCGCCAGCAGCTTGGACGTACTAGCGGGATACAATGAGCAGTTCTTC. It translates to CASSLDVLAGYNEQFF.

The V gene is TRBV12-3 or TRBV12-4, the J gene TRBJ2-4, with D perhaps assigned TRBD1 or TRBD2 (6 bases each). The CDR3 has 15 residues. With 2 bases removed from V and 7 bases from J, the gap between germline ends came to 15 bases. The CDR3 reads CASSLRGQRGNIQYF. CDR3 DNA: TGTGCCAGCAGTTTACGGGGGCAGAGGGGCAACATTCAGTACTTC.

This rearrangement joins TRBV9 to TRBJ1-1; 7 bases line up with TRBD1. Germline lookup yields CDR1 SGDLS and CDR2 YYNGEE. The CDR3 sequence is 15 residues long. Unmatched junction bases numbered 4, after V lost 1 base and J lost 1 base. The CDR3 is CASSVLGQENTEAFF. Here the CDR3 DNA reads TGTGCCAGCAGCGTACTCGGACAGGAGAACACTGAAGCTTTCTTT.

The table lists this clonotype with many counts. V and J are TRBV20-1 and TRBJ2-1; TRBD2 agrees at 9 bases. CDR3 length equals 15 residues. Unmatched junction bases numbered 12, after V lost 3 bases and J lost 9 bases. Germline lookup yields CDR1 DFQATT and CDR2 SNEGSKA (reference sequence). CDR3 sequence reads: CSARGEVAGEGEQFF. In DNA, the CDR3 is TGCAGTGCTAGGGGGGAGGTAGCGGGAGAAGGTGAGCAGTTCTTC.

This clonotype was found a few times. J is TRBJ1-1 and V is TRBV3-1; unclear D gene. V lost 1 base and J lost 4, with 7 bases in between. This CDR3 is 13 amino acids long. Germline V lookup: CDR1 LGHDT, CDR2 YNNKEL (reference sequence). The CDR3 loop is CASSQARRTEAFF. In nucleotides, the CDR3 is TGTGCCAGCAGCCAAGCTAGACGCACTGAAGCTTTCTTT.

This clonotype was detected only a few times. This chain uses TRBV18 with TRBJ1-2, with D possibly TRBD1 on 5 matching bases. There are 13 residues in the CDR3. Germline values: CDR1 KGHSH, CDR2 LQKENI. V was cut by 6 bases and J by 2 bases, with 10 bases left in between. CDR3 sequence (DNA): TGTGCCAGCTCCCTACAGGAAAACTATGGCTACACCTTC. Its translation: CASSLQENYGYTF.

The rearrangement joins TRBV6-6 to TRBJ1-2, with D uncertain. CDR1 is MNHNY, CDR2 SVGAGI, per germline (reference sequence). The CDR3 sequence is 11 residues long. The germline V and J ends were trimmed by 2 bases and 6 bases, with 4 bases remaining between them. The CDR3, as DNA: TGTGCCAGCAGTTACAGGGATGGCTACACCTTC. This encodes CASSYRDGYTF.

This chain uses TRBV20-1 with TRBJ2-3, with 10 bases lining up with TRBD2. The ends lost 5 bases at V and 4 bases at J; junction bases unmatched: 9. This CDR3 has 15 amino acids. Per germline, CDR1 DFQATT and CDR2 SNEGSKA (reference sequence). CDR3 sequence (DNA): TGCAGTGCTCCCCCGGCTAGCGGGAGCGCAGATACGCAGTATTTT. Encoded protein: CSAPPASGSADTQYF.

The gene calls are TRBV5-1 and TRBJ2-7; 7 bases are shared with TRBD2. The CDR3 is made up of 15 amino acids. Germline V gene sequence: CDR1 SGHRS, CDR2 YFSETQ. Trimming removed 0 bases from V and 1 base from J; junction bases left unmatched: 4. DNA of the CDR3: TGCGCCAGCAGCTTGGGAACTAGCGCATCCTACGAGCAGTACTTC. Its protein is CASSLGTSASYEQYF.

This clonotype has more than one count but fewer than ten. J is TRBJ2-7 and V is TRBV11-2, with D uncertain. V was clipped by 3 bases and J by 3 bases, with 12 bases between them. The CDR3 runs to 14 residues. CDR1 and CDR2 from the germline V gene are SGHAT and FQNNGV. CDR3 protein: CASSLRGPLYEQYF. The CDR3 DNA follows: TGTGCCAGCAGCTTGCGAGGTCCCCTCTACGAGCAGTACTTC.

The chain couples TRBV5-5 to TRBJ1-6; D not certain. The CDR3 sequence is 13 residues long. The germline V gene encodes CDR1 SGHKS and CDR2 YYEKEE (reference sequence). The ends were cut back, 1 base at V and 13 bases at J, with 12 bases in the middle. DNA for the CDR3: TGTGCCAGCAGCTTGCGGTCCCTTTCGCCCCTCCACTTT. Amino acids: CASSLRSLSPLHF.

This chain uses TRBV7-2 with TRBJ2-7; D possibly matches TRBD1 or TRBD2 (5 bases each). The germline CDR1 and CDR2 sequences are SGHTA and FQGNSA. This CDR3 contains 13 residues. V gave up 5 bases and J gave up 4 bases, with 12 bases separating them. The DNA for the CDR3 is TGTGCCAGCAGCCCGGGACCGGTTTACGAGCAGTACTTC. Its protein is CASSPGPVYEQYF.

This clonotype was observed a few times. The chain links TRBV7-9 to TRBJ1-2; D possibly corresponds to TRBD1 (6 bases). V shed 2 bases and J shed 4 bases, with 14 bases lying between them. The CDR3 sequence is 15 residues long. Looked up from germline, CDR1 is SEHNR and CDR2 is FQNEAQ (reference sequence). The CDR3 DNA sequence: TGTGCCAGCAGCTTACCTAACAGGGCTGGCTATGGCTACACCTTC. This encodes CASSLPNRAGYGYTF.

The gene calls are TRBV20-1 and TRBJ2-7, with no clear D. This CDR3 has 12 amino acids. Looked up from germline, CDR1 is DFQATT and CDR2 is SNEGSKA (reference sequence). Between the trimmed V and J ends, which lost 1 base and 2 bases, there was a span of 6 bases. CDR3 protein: CSARVGPYEQYF. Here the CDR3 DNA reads TGCAGTGCTAGAGTTGGGCCCTACGAGCAGTACTTC.

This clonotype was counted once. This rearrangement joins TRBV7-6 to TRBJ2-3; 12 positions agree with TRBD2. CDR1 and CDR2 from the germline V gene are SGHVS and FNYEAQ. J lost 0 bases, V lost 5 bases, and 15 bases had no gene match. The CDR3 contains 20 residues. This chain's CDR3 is CASSPSHPGLAGMSTDTQYF. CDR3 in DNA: TGTGCCAGCAGCCCCTCCCACCCTGGACTAGCGGGGATGAGCACAGATACGCAGTATTTT.

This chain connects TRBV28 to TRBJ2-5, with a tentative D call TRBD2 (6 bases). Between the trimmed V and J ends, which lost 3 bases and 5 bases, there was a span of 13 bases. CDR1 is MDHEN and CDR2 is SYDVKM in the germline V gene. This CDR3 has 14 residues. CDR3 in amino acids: CASSLIGGEETQYF. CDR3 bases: TGTGCCAGCAGTTTGATCGGAGGGGAGGAGACCCAGTACTTC.

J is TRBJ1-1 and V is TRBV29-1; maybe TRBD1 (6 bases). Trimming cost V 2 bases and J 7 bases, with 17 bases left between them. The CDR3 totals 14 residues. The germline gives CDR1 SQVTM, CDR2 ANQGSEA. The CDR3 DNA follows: TGCAGCGTTGAATCTTGGGGGGGCCCCCTTGAAGCTTTCTTT. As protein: CSVESWGGPLEAFF.